These 21 T cell receptor beta chains share one sample of origin, sequenced in a study of blood T cell repertoires in COVID-19. Only in-frame clones appear in the TCRdb table, and some are missing; sequencing was by immunoSEQ multiplex PCR. The profile shows roughly 200,000 clones, around nine tenths of them singletons. The sample comprised peripheral blood. Receptors were obtained from a man between 50 and 59 years old with COVID-19, enrolled during active disease.

The V call is TRBV29-1, the J call TRBJ1-2, with D unresolved. Germline V gives CDR1 SQVTM, CDR2 ANQGSEA. The CDR3 loop spans 12 amino acids. Trimming shortened V by 4 bases and J by 5 bases, and 11 bases separated the two germline ends. CDR3 nucleotides: TGCAGCGTTGTCGGGTCGGGGTATGGCTACACCTTC. It translates to CSVVGSGYGYTF.

This clone occurred once. The sample contains more than one DNA sequence encoding this CDR3. The chain links TRBV30 to TRBJ2-3, with unresolved D. The CDR3 is 12 residues long. Germline V gene lookup returns CDR1 GTSNPN and CDR2 SVGIG (reference sequence). The V and J ends lost 0 bases and 4 bases respectively, with 5 bases between them. CDR3 DNA sequence: TGTGCCTGGAGTGTTTCCGCAGATACGCAGTATTTT. Amino acids: CAWSVSADTQYF.

The chain joins TRBV9 to TRBJ1-5, with 8 bases identical to TRBD1. With 4 bases clipped from V and 7 bases from J, the junction kept 7 bases outside the gene matches. Germline lookup yields CDR1 SGDLS and CDR2 YYNGEE. The CDR3 covers 14 residues. The CDR3 here is CASSFTGGGQPQHF. The CDR3 bases are TGTGCCAGCAGCTTTACAGGGGGGGGACAGCCCCAGCATTTT.

The CDR3 protein is CASSPQAGGGETQYF. The CDR3 DNA is TGCGCCAGCAGCCCCCAGGCGGGGGGCGGGGAGACCCAGTACTTC. The chain recombines TRBV5-1 with TRBJ2-5; 8 nucleotides align to TRBD2. Germline trimming cut 4 bases from V and 5 bases from J; bases unmatched to any gene: 10. Germline V lookup: CDR1 SGHRS, CDR2 YFSETQ. The CDR3 is 15 residues long.

V and J are TRBV2 and TRBJ2-3; D may be TRBD1 (5 bases). Germline-derived CDR1 and CDR2 are SNHLY and FYNNEI. V was clipped by 5 bases and J by 5 bases, with 14 bases between them. The CDR3 spans 14 residues. Written as DNA, the CDR3 is TGTGCCAGCAGTCGAGACGCAGGGATAGATACGCAGTATTTT. This codes for CASSRDAGIDTQYF.

The V gene is TRBV30, the J gene TRBJ1-2; 7 positions match TRBD1. Germline V gene lookup returns CDR1 GTSNPN and CDR2 SVGIG (reference sequence). CDR3 length: 12 residues. V lost 5 bases and J lost 7; bases outside the gene matches: 7. In nucleotides, the CDR3 is TGTGCCTGGTACCAGGGGGGCGGTGGCTACACCTTC. Residues: CAWYQGGGGYTF.

The CDR3 DNA follows: TGTGCCACCAGCAGAGATCTCGGGGGAGAGACCCAGTACTTC. Amino acid sequence: CATSRDLGGETQYF. The V and J genes are TRBV15 and TRBJ2-5; weak D call: TRBD2 (6 bases). Germline CDR1 LNHNV, CDR2 YYDKDF (reference sequence). The CDR3 is 14 residues long. Trimming cost V 0 bases and J 4 bases, with 9 bases left between them.

The chain is built from TRBV7-6 and TRBJ1-1; TRBD1 agrees at 8 bases. CDR3 length: 16 residues. Germline loops: CDR1 SGHVS, CDR2 FNYEAQ. V shed 1 base and J 1 base; nucleotides not matched to a gene: 5. This chain's CDR3 is CASSLVQGATNTEAFF. The CDR3 nucleotides are TGTGCCAGCAGCTTAGTGCAGGGGGCAACGAACACTGAAGCTTTCTTT. The full variable domain, completed using reference TRBV7-6 and TRBJ1-1, is GAGVSQSPRYKVTKRGQDVALRCDPISGHVSLYWYRQALGQGPEFLTYFNYEAQQDKSGLPNDRFSAERPEGSISTLTIQRTEQRDSAMYRCASSLVQGATNTEAFFGQGTRLTVV.

The count of this clone is one. This chain uses TRBV5-8 with TRBJ1-5; a possible D gene is TRBD1 (5 bases). Per the germline V gene, CDR1 is SGHTS and CDR2 is YDEGEE. V was clipped by 4 bases and J by 7 bases, with 18 bases between them. The length of the CDR3 is 15 residues. The chain's CDR3 is CASSLRGPRRQPQHF. The DNA for the CDR3 is TGTGCCAGCAGCCTAAGGGGCCCGCGGCGACAGCCCCAGCATTTT.

The chain joins TRBV7-8 to TRBJ2-7; D is possibly TRBD2 (6 bases). The CDR3 totals 15 residues. The germline gives CDR1 SGHVS, CDR2 FQNEAQ. Trimming pared 7 bases from V and 6 bases from J, leaving 22 bases between. The DNA for the CDR3 is TGTGCCAGCACCCTATGGAGGACCGCGGGGCTCGAGCAGTACTTC. It translates to CASTLWRTAGLEQYF. The full variable domain, its missing parts supplied by reference TRBV7-8 and TRBJ2-7, is GAGVSQSPRYKVAKRGQDVALRCDPISGHVSLFWYQQALGQGPEFLTYFQNEAQLDKSGLPSDRFFAERPEGSVSTLKIQRTQQEDSAVYLCASTLWRTAGLEQYFGPGTRLTVT.

This chain connects TRBV6-1 to TRBJ2-7; D unclear. CDR3 length: 12 amino acids. Between the trimmed V and J ends, which lost 2 bases and 4 bases, there was a span of 6 bases. Germline assignment: CDR1 MNHNS and CDR2 SASEGT. Here the CDR3 reads CASSERAYEQYF. The DNA for the CDR3 is TGTGCCAGCAGTGAAAGAGCGTACGAGCAGTACTTC.

The rearrangement links TRBV18 to TRBJ2-1; TRBD2 agrees at 7 bases. The V segment lost 0 bases and the J segment 2 bases; nucleotides outside the gene matches: 1. CDR1 is KGHSH, CDR2 LQKENI, per germline. CDR3 length: 15 amino acids. The CDR3 DNA is TGTGCCAGCTCACCACCGGGACTACCCTACAATGAGCAGTTCTTC. This encodes CASSPPGLPYNEQFF.

The CDR3 nucleotides are TGTGCCAGCAGTGAATGGGGGCAGGGCTCATACTCCGTCCGGCAAGAGACCCAGTACTTC. This translates into CASSEWGQGSYSVRQETQYF. V gene TRBV6-1 combines with J gene TRBJ2-5; TRBD1 might be the D (6 bases). CDR3 length: 20 residues. Germline loops: CDR1 MNHNS, CDR2 SASEGT. V lost 2 bases to trimming and J lost 2 bases, with 27 bases between them.

This chain uses TRBV3-1 (or the pseudogene TRBV3-2) with TRBJ2-1; no reliable D call. Germline V gene data show CDR1 as LGHDT and CDR2 as YNNKEL (reference sequence). Trimming took 8 bases from V and 6 from J, leaving 14 bases between them. The CDR3 sequence is 13 residues long. This CDR3 reads CASDLPWPNEQFF. The CDR3, as DNA: TGTGCCAGCGATCTTCCCTGGCCCAATGAGCAGTTCTTC.

The sample holds one count of this clone. The chain joins TRBV6-2 or TRBV6-3 to TRBJ2-3; TRBD2 is a possible D gene (6 bases). V was pared by 5 bases and J by 2 bases, with 14 bases between. Germline V gene lookup returns CDR1 MNHEY and CDR2 SVGEGT. This CDR3 is built from 15 residues. The CDR3 DNA follows: TGTGCCAGCAGTGATTCCGGCGGGGCCACAGATACGCAGTATTTT. Translation gives CASSDSGGATDTQYF.

The count of this clone is one. The chain joins TRBV7-9 to TRBJ2-1, with D tentatively TRBD1 (6 bases). Deletions cut 2 bases from V and 12 bases from J, with 26 bases between. CDR3 length: 17 amino acids. The germline V gene encodes CDR1 SEHNR and CDR2 FQNEAQ (reference sequence). The CDR3 spells CASSLSGTPFGLGGQFF. CDR3 sequence (DNA): TGTGCCAGCAGCTTATCCGGGACACCGTTCGGGCTAGGCGGGCAGTTCTTC.

The chain has TRBV6-2 or TRBV6-3 and TRBJ1-6; 8 bases align to TRBD1. The CDR3 extends over 14 amino acids. The J segment lost 6 bases and the V segment lost 4 bases, leaving 2 bases of the junction unmatched. CDR1 and CDR2 from the germline V gene are MNHEY and SVGEGT. CDR3 residues: CASSWGQVNSPLHF. The CDR3 nucleotides read TGTGCCAGCAGTTGGGGACAGGTTAATTCACCCCTCCACTTT.

The chain uses TRBV11-2 and TRBJ1-2; D not resolved. The germline gives CDR1 SGHAT, CDR2 FQNNGV. V shed 2 bases and J shed 6 bases, with 10 bases lying between them. CDR3 size: 13 residues. CDR3 in amino acids: CASSLWESNGYTF. The CDR3 bases are TGTGCCAGCAGCTTATGGGAGTCGAATGGCTACACCTTC. The full variable domain, in which reference TRBV11-2 and TRBJ1-2 provide the parts outside the CDR3, is EAGVAQSPRYKIIEKRQSVAFWCNPISGHATLYWYQQILGQGPKLLIQFQNNGVVDDSQLPKDRFSAERLKGVDSTLKIQPAKLEDSAVYLCASSLWESNGYTFGSGTRLTVV.

The chain employs TRBV28 and TRBJ1-1, with D maybe TRBD1 (5 bases). Trimming cost V 4 bases and J 1 base, with 10 bases left between them. The CDR3 length is 14 residues. Per germline, CDR1 MDHEN and CDR2 SYDVKM. The CDR3 nucleotides are TGTGCCAGCAGTTCCGCGACAGCGAACACTGAAGCTTTCTTT. It translates to CASSSATANTEAFF. The variable domain in full, with the rest retrieved from reference TRBV28 and TRBJ1-1, is DVKVTQSSRYLVKRTGEKVFLECVQDMDHENMFWYRQDPGLGLRLIYFSYDVKMKEKGDIPEGYSVSREKKERFSLILESASTNQTSMYLCASSSATANTEAFFGQGTRLTVV.

This clone occurred a few times. J is TRBJ2-7 and V is TRBV7-3; no definite D call. The CDR3 has 13 amino acids. With 2 bases removed from V and 6 bases from J, the gap between germline ends came to 11 bases. Germline V CDR1 and CDR2: SGHTA, FQGTGA. The CDR3 sequence is CASSLGQAGEQYF. DNA for the CDR3: TGTGCCAGCAGCTTAGGCCAGGCTGGCGAGCAGTACTTC. Filled out from reference TRBV7-3 and TRBJ2-7, the complete variable domain reads GAGVSQTPSNKVTEKGKYVELRCDPISGHTALYWYRQSLGQGPEFLIYFQGTGAADDSGLPNDRFFAVRPEGSVSTLKIQRTERGDSAVYLCASSLGQAGEQYFGPGTRLTVT.

This sequence joins TRBV29-1 and TRBJ2-7; no reliable D call. The CDR3 extends over 12 amino acids. Germline-derived CDR1 and CDR2 are SQVTM and ANQGSEA. V was shortened by 1 base and J by 1 base, with 5 bases between the two germline ends. The CDR3 DNA follows: TGCAGCGTTGAAGTCCAGTCCTACGAGCAGTACTTC. Protein: CSVEVQSYEQYF.